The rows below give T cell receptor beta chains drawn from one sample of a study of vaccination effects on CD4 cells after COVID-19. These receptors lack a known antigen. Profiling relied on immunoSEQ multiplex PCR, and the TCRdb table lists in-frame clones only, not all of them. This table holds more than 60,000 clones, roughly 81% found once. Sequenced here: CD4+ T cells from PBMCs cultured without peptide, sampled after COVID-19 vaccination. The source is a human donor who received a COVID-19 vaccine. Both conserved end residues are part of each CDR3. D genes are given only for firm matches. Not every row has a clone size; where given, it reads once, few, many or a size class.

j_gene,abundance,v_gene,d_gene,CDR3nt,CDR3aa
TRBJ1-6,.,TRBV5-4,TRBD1,TGTGCCAGCAGCGGGGGGACAGGGGCTAGCTCACCCCTCCACTTT,CASSGGTGASSPLHF
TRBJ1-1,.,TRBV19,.,TGTGCCAGTAGTCTGAGGGGGGGCTCCCCTGAAGCTTTCTTT,CASSLRGGSPEAFF
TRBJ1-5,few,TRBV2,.,TGTGCCAGCAGTGTTGGTAGGGGTAGCAATCAGCCCCAGCATTTT,CASSVGRGSNQPQHF
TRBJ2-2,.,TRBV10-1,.,TGCGCCAGCAGTGAGTCGTTTAGTTACAGGGCGGCCGGGGAGCTGTTTTTT,CASSESFSYRAAGELFF
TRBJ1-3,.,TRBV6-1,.,TGTGCCAGCAGAAGCTCCGGAAACACCATATATTTT,CASRSSGNTIYF
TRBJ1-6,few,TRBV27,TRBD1,TGTGCCAGCAGTCTGGGGACAGGGGTGTATAATTCACCCCTCCACTTT,CASSLGTGVYNSPLHF
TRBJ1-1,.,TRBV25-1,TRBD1,TGTGCCAGCAGTGAATCCATAGGGGCAGGGGGTATGAACACTGAAGCTTTCTTT,CASSESIGAGGMNTEAFF
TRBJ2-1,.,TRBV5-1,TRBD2,TGCGCCAGCAGCTTGGTAGGGGCGGGGGTGCTAACTGAGCAGTTCTTC,CASSLVGAGVLTEQFF
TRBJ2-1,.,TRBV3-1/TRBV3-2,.,TGTGCCAGCAGCCAGGGGAACATTGTGCAGCAGTTCTTC,CASSQGNIVQQFF
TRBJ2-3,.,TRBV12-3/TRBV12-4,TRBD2,TGTGCCAGCAGTCAGGGACTAGTTACGCAGTATTTT,CASSQGLVTQYF
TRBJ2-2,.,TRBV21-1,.,TGTGCCAGCAGCAAACCGGACAGGGGAAGTTTTAACACCGGGGAGCTGTTTTTT,CASSKPDRGSFNTGELFF
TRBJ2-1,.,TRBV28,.,TGTGCCAGCAGTTTGCGGCCGGGTAGCGAGCAGTTCTTC,CASSLRPGSEQFF
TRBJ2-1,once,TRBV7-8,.,TGTGCCAGCAGCGAAGGGGCTCCCCAGTATGAGCAGTTCTTC,CASSEGAPQYEQFF
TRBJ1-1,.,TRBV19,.,TGTGCCAGTAGTATAACCTCTCTGGTCCGTCGGACGGCGAACACTGAAGCTTTCTTT,CASSITSLVRRTANTEAFF
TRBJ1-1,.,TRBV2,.,TGTGCCAGCAGTCCCAAGGGGGACACTGAAGCTTTCTTT,CASSPKGDTEAFF
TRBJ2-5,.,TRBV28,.,TGTGCCAGCAGTTCAGATCAAGAGACCCAGTACTTC,CASSSDQETQYF
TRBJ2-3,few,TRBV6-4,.,TGTGCCAGCAGTCGGGACCACTCTAGCACAGATACGCAGTATTTT,CASSRDHSSTDTQYF
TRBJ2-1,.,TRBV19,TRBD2,TGTGCCAGCCGGACTAGCGGGGGGGGCGGTGAGCAGTTCTTC,CASRTSGGGGEQFF
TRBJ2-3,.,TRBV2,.,TGTGCCAGCAAACAGGACCTCTACACAGATACGCAGTATTTT,CASKQDLYTDTQYF
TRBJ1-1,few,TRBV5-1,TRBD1,TGCGCCAGCAGCGCAGGGACAGGGAGGTCGGGCACTGAAGCTTTCTTT,CASSAGTGRSGTEAFF
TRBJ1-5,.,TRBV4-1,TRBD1,TGCGCCAGCAGCCCGGGACAGGGTAATCAGCCCCAGCATTTT,CASSPGQGNQPQHF
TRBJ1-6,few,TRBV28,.,TGTGCCAGCGGAACACGGACCTCTACCGATAATTCACCCCTCCACTTT,CASGTRTSTDNSPLHF
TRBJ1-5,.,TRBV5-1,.,TGCGCCAGCAGCTTATTGGCCCCCCAGGACATCGGGCAGCCCCAGCATTTT,CASSLLAPQDIGQPQHF
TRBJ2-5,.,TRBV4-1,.,TGCGCCAGCAGCCACCGAAGGGGAGGATCTGAGGAGACCCAGTACTTC,CASSHRRGGSEETQYF
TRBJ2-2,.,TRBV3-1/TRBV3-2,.,TGTGCCAGCAGCCTAATCGGGGAGCTGTTTTTT,CASSLIGELFF
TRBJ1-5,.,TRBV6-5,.,TGTGCCAGCAGTTCCTTAGGACAGCCGGGGGAGCCCCAGCATTTT,CASSSLGQPGEPQHF
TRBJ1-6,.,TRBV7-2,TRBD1,TGTGCCAGCACCCAAAGAGGACAGGCGAATTCACCCCTCCACTTT,CASTQRGQANSPLHF
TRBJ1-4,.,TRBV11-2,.,TGTGCCAGCAGCGCCGGGGGGCGACCTAATGAAAAACTGTTTTTT,CASSAGGRPNEKLFF
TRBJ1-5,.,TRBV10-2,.,TGCGCCAGCACGGAGTCTATGGGCAATCAGCCCCAGCATTTT,CASTESMGNQPQHF
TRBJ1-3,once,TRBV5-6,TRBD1,TGTGCCAGCAGCTACCGGGACAGAAGCTCTGGAAACACCATATATTTT,CASSYRDRSSGNTIYF
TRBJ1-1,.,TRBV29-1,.,TGCAGCGGGCACATGAACACTGAAGCTTTCTTT,CSGHMNTEAFF
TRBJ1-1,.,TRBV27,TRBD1,TGTGCCAGCAGTTTATCGGGAAACAGGGGCTTACGGGCTATCTATGGGAACACTGAAGCTTTCTTT,CASSLSGNRGLRAIYGNTEAFF
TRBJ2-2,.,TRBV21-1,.,TGTGCCAGACCGGGGGGCGGGGGGACCTCGAGGACCGGGGAGCTGTTTTTT,CARPGGGGTSRTGELFF
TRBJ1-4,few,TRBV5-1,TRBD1,TGCGCCAGCAGCTTGGGACAGGGGGCGTCTAATGAAAAACTGTTTTTT,CASSLGQGASNEKLFF
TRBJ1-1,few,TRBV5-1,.,TGCGCCAGCAGCCCATTAGGGGGGGGGAACACTGAAGCTTTCTTT,CASSPLGGGNTEAFF
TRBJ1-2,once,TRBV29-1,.,TGCAGCGTTGAAAAGGGTAACTATGGCTACACCTTC,CSVEKGNYGYTF
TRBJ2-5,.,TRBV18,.,TGTGCCAGCTCACCTAAGCTGCAAGAGACCCAGTACTTC,CASSPKLQETQYF
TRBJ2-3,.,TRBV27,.,TGTGCCAGCAGTTTATCCGCTAGCACAGATACGCAGTATTTT,CASSLSASTDTQYF
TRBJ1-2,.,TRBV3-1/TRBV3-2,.,TGTGCCAGCAGCCAAGCGTCGGCAGGCCACTATGGCTACACCTTC,CASSQASAGHYGYTF
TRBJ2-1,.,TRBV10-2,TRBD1,TGCGCCAGCATCATCGGGACAGGGGGCGATGAGCAGTTCTTC,CASIIGTGGDEQFF
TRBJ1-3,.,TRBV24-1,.,TGTGCCACCAGTGATCTGACAGAAAATAGGAGCTCTGGAAACACCATATATTTT,CATSDLTENRSSGNTIYF
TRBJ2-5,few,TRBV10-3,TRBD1,TGTGCCATCAGTGCAACGACAGGGGACGAGACCCAGTACTTC,CAISATTGDETQYF
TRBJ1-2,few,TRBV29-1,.,TGCAGTGCGGGGGGCTACACCTTC,CSAGGYTF
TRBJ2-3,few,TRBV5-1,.,TGCGCCAGCAGCAAAACCGGACATGCTAGCACAGATACGCAGTATTTT,CASSKTGHASTDTQYF